This T cell receptor (beta chain) was profiled in a study of blood T cell repertoires in COVID-19. In the study overall: The samples span acute and convalescent COVID-19 from the United States, Italy and Spain. Sources were T cells, B-cell-depleted T cells, or PBMCs; the material itself was cDNA or gDNA.

Using immunoSEQ multiplex PCR, the repertoire was profiled, and TCRdb retains in-frame clones only, with some absent. The sample consists of about 270,000 clones, around 88% of them appearing once. The TCR comes from a woman between 40 and 55 years old with acute COVID-19. The sequencing sample was made of PBMCs or T cells enriched from blood (not recorded which).

CDR3 region: CASSPQDRRTEAFF. The CDR3 DNA is TGTGCCAGCAGCCCTCAGGACAGGAGGACTGAAGCTTTCTTT. This chain connects TRBV3-1 (or the pseudogene TRBV3-2) to TRBJ1-1; 7 nucleotides agree with TRBD1. The J segment lost 5 bases and the V segment lost 4 bases, leaving 7 bases of the junction unmatched. The CDR3 is 14 residues long. Germline CDR1 is LGHDT and CDR2 is YNNKEL (reference sequence).